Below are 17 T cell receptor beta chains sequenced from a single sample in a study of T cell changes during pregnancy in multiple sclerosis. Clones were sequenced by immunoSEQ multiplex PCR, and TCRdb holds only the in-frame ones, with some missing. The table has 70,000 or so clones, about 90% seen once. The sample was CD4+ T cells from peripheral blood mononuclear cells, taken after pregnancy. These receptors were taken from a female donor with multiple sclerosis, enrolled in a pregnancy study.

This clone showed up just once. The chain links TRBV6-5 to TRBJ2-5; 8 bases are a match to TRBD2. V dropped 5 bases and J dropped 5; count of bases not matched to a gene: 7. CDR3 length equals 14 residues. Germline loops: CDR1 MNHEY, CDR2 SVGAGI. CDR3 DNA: TGTGCCAGCAGTCCCGCCTTAGCGGGGGAGACCCAGTACTTC. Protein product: CASSPALAGETQYF.

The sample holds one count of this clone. The CDR3, as DNA: TGCGCCAGCTCGGGGGGGGGTGTTAGCTCCTACGAGCAGTACTTC. It specifies CASSGGGVSSYEQYF. The chain combines TRBV5-1 with TRBJ2-7, with 8 bases lining up with TRBD2. The CDR3 loop spans 15 amino acids. The V gene's germline CDR1 is SGHRS and CDR2 YFSETQ. The ends lost 7 bases at V and 0 bases at J; junction bases unmatched: 9. The whole variable domain, remainder taken from reference TRBV5-1 and TRBJ2-7, is KAGVTQTPRYLIKTRGQQVTLSCSPISGHRSVSWYQQTPGQGLQFLFEYFSETQRNKGNFPGRFSGRQFSNSRSEMNVSTLELGDSALYLCASSGGGVSSYEQYFGPGTRLTVT.

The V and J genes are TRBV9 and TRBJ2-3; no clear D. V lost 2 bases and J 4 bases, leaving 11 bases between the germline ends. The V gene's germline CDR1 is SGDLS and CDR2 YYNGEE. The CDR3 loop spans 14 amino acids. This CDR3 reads CASSVGAAPDTQYF. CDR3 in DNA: TGTGCCAGCAGCGTTGGCGCGGCCCCAGATACGCAGTATTTT.

In DNA, the CDR3 is TGCAGCGTCGGGGACTCTGGGGCCAACGTCCTGACTTTC. As protein: CSVGDSGANVLTF. The gene calls are TRBV29-1 and TRBJ2-6; perhaps TRBD2 as D (5 bases). The germline CDR1 and CDR2 sequences are SQVTM and ANQGSEA. The ends were cut back, 6 bases at V and 0 bases at J, with 6 bases in the middle. The CDR3 extends over 13 amino acids.

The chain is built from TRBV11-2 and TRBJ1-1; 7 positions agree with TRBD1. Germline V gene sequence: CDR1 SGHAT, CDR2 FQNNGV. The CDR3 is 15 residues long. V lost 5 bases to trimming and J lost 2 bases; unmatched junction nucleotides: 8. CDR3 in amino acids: CASSRSGQPNTEAFF. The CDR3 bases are TGTGCCAGCAGCCGTTCGGGACAGCCAAACACTGAAGCTTTCTTT.

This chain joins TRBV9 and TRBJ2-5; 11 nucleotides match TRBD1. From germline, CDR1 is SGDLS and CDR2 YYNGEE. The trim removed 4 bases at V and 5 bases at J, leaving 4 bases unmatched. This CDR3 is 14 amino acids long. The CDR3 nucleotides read TGTGCCAGCAGCAGGGACAGGGGGGTTGAGACCCAGTACTTC. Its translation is CASSRDRGVETQYF.

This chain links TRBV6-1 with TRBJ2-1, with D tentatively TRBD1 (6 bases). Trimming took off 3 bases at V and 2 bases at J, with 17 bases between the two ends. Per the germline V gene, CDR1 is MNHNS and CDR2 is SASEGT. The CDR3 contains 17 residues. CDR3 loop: CASSDPLRTETYNEQFF. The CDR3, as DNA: TGTGCCAGCAGTGACCCCCTCCGGACAGAGACCTACAATGAGCAGTTCTTC.

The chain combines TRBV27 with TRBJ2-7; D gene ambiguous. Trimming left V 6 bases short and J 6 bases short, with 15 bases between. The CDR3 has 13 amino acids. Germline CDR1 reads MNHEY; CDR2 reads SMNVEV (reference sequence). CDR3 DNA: TGTGCCAGCAGCCGACTCCCGCGAGGCGAGCAGTACTTC. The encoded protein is CASSRLPRGEQYF.

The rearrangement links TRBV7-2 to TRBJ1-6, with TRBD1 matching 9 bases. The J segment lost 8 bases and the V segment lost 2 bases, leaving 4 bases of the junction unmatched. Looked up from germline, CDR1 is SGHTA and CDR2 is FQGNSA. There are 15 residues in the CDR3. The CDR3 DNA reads TGTGCCAGCAGCTTAAGGGGGACAGGGCATTCACCCCTCCACTTT. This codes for CASSLRGTGHSPLHF.

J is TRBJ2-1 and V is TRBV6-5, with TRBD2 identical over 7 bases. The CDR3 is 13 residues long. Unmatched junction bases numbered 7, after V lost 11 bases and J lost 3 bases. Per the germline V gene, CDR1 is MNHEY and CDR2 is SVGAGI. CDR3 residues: CAGSRGGYNEQFF. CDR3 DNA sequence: TGTGCCGGCTCCCGCGGGGGCTACAATGAGCAGTTCTTC.

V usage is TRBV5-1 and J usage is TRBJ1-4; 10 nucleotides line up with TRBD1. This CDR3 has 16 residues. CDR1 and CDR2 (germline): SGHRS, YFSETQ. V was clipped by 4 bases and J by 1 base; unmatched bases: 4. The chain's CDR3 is CASSVGTGVTNEKLFF. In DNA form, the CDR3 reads TGCGCCAGCAGCGTCGGGACAGGGGTAACTAATGAAAAACTGTTTTTT.

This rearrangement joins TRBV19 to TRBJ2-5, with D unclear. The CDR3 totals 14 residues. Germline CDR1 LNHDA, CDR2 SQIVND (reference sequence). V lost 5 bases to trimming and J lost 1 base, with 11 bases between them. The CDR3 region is CASSFTVTQETQYF. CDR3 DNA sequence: TGTGCCAGTAGTTTCACAGTAACCCAAGAGACCCAGTACTTC.

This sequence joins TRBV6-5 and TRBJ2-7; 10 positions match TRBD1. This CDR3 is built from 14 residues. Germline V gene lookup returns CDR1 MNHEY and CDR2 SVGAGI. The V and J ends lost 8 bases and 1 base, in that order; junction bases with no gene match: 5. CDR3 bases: TGTGCCAGCGCGGACAGGGGGGGATCCTACGAGCAGTACTTC. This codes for CASADRGGSYEQYF.

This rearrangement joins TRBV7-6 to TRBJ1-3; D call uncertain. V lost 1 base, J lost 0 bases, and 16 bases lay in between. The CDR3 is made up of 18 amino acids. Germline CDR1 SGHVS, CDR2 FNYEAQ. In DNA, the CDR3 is TGTGCCAGCAGCTTAGGGCGGCCAGCTCCGAGCTCTGGAAACACCATATATTTT. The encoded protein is CASSLGRPAPSSGNTIYF.

The CDR3 DNA reads TGTGCCAGCAGCCCGGGCCGGAGCGGCGATACGCAGTATTTT. Translation gives CASSPGRSGDTQYF. The chain is built from TRBV11-3 and TRBJ2-3; maybe TRBD2 (5 bases). Trimming took off 5 bases at V and 6 bases at J, with 15 bases between the two ends. The CDR3 covers 14 residues. Germline values: CDR1 SGHNT, CDR2 YENEEA.

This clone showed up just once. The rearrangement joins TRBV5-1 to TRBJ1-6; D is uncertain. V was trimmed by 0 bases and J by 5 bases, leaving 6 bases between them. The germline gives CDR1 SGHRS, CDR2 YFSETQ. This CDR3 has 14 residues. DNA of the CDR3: TGCGCCAGCAGCTTGGCAACGGATAATTCACCCCTCCACTTT. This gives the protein CASSLATDNSPLHF.

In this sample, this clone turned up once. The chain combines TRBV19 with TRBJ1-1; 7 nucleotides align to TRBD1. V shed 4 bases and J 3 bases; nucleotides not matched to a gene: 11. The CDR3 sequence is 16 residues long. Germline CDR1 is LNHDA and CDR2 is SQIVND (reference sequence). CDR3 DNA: TGTGCCAGTAGTAATCGGGACAGTATGATTTACACTGAAGCTTTCTTT. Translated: CASSNRDSMIYTEAFF.